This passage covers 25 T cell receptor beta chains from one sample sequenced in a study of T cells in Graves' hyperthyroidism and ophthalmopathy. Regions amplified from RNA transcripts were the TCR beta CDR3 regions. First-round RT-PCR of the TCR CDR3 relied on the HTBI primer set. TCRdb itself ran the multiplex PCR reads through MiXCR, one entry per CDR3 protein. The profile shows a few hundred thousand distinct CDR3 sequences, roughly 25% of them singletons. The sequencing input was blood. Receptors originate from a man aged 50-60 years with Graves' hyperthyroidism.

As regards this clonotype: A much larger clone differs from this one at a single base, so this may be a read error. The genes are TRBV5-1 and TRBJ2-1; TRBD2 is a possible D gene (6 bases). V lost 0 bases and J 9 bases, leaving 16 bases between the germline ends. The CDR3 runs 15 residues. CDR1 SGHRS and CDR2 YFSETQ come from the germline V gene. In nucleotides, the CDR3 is TGCGCCAGCAGCTTGGACGGGAGAGGTGGCAGTGAGCAGTTCTTC. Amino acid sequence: CASSLDGRGGSEQFF.

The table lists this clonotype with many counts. The CDR3 here is CASSEGGYGDTQYF. The CDR3 region has the DNA TGTGCCAGCAGTGAAGGGGGGTACGGAGATACGCAGTATTTT. The chain employs TRBV2 and TRBJ2-3, with D perhaps TRBD1 or TRBD2 (5 bases each). From germline, CDR1 is SNHLY and CDR2 FYNNEI. CDR3 length: 14 residues. V was trimmed by 1 base and J by 5 bases, leaving 10 bases between them.

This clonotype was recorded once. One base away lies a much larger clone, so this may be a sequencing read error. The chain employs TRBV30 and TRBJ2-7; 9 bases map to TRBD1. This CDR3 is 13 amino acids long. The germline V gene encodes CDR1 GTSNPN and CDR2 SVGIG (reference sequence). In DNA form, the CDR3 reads TGTGCCCGGAGCTTGACAGGGGGATACGAGCAGTACTTC. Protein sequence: CARSLTGGYEQYF.

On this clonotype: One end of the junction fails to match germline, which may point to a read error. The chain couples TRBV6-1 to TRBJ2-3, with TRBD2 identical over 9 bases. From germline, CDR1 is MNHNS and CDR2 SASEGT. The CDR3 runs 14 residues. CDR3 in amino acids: CASSLAGFSDTRYF. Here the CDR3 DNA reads TGTGCCAGCAGCCTAGCGGGATTTTCTGATACGCGGTATTTT.

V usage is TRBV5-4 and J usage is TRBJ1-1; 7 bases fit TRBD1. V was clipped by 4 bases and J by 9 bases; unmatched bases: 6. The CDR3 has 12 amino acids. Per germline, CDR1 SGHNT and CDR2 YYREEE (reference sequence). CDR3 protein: CASSRDSLKAFF. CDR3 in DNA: TGTGCCAGCAGCAGGGACAGTCTTAAAGCTTTCTTT.

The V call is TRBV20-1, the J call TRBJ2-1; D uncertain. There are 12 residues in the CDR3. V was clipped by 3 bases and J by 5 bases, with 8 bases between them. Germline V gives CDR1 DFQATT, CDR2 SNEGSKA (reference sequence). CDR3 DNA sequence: TGCAGTGCTAGCCCTAAGAACAATGAGCAGTTCTTC. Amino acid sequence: CSASPKNNEQFF.

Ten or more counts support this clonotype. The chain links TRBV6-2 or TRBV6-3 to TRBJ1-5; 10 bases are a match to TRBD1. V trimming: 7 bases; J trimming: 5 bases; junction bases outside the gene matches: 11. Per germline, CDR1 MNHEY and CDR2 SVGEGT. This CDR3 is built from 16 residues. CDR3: CASIPGTGVLDQPQHF. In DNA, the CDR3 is TGTGCCAGCATTCCCGGGACAGGGGTCCTAGATCAGCCCCAGCATTTT.

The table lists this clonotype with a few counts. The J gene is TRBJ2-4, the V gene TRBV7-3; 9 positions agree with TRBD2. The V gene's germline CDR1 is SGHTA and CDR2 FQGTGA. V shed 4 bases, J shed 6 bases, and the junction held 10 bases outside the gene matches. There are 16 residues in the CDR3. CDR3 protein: CASSSVLAGRTNIQYF. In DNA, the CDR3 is TGTGCCAGCAGCTCAGTTCTAGCGGGGAGGACAAACATTCAGTACTTC.

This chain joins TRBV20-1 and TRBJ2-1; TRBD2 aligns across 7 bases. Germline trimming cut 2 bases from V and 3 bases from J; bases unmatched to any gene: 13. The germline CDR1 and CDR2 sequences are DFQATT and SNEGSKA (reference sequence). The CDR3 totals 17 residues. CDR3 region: CSARRGITSEVYNEQFF. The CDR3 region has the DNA TGCAGTGCTAGACGGGGGATAACTAGCGAGGTCTACAATGAGCAGTTCTTC.

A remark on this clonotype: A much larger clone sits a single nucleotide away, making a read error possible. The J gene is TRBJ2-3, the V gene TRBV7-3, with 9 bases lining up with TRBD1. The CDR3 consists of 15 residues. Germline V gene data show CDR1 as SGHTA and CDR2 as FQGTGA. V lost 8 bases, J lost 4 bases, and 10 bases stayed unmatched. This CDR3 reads CASGWGQGGADTQYF. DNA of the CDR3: TGTGCCAGCGGCTGGGGACAGGGCGGTGCAGATACGCAGTATTTT. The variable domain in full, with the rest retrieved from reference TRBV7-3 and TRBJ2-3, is GAGVSQTPSNKVTEKGKYVELRCDPISGHTALYWYRQSLGQGPEFLIYFQGTGAADDSGLPNDRFFAVRPEGSVSTLKIQRTERGDSAVYLCASGWGQGGADTQYFGPGTRLTVL.

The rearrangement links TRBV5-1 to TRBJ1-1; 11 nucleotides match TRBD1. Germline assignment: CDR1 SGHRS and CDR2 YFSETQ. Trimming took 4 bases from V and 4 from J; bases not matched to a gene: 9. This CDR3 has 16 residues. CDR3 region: CASSDGQGASITEAFF. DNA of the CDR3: TGCGCCAGCAGCGATGGACAGGGGGCGTCGATCACTGAAGCTTTCTTT. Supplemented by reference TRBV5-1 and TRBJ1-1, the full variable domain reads KAGVTQTPRYLIKTRGQQVTLSCSPISGHRSVSWYQQTPGQGLQFLFEYFSETQRNKGNFPGRFSGRQFSNSRSEMNVSTLELGDSALYLCASSDGQGASITEAFFGQGTRLTVV.

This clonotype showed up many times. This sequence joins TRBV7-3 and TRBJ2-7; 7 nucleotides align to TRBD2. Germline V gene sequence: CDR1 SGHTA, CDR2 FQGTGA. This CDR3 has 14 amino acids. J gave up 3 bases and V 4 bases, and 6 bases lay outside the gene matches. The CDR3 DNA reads TGTGCCAGCAGCTCCTCTGGGGAGGGCTACGAGCAGTACTTC. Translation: CASSSSGEGYEQYF.

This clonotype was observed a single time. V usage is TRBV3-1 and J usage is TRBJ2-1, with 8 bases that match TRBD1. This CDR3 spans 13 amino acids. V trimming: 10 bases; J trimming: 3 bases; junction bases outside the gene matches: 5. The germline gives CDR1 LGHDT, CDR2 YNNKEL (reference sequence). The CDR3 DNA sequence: TGTGCCAACACAGGGGGACACTACAATGAGCAGTTCTTC. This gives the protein CANTGGHYNEQFF.

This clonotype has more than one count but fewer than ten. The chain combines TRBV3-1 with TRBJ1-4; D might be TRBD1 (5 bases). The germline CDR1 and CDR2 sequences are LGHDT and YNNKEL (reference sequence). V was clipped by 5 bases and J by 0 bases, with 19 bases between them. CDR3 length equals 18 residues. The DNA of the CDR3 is TGTGCCAGCAGCTTCCGCCCCTTGACAGCTGCAACTAATGAAAAACTGTTTTTT. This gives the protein CASSFRPLTAATNEKLFF.

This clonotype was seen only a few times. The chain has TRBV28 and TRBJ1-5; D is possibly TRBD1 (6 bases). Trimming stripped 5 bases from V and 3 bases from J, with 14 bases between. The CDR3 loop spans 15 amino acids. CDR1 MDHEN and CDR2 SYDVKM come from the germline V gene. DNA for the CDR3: TGTGCCAGCAGTCCAACAGGGTTTGACAATCAGCCCCAGCATTTT. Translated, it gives CASSPTGFDNQPQHF.

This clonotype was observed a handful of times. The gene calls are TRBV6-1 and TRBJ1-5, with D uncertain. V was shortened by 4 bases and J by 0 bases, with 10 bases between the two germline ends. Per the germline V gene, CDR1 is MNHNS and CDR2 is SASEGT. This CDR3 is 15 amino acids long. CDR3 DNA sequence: TGTGCCAGCAGTGTAGGTGATTTTAGCAATCAGCCCCAGCATTTT. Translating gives CASSVGDFSNQPQHF.

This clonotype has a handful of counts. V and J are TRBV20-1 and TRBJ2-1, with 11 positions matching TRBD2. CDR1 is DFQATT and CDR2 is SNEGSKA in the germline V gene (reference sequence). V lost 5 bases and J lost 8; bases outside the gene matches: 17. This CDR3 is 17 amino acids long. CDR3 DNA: TGCAGTGCTTCTCCTGCGCTGACTAGCGGGATAAAGGATGAGCAGTTCTTC. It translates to CSASPALTSGIKDEQFF.

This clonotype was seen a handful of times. CDR3 protein: CASSAQGGGQETQYF. CDR3 bases: TGTGCCAGCAGCGCCCAGGGGGGAGGCCAAGAGACCCAGTACTTC. V usage is TRBV7-7 and J usage is TRBJ2-5; weak D call: TRBD1 (7 bases). The V gene lost 5 bases and the J gene lost 1 base, with 14 bases spanning the gap. The CDR3 loop spans 15 amino acids. Germline-derived CDR1 and CDR2 are SSHAT and FNYEAQ (reference sequence).

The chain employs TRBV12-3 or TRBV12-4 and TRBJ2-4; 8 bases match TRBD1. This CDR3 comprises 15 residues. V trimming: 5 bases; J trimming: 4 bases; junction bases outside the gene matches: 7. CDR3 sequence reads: CASSLRTGSKNIQYF. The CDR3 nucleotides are TGTGCCAGCAGTCTCCGGACAGGGTCAAAAAACATTCAGTACTTC.

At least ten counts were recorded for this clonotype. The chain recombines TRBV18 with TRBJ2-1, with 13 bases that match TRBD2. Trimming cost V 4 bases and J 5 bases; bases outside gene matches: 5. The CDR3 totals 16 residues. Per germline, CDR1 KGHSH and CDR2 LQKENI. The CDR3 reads CASSQAGTSGNNEQFF. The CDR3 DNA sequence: TGTGCCAGCTCACAAGCCGGGACTAGCGGGAACAATGAGCAGTTCTTC. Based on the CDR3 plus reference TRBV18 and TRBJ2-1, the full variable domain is NAGVMQNPRHLVRRRGQEARLRCSPMKGHSHVYWYRQLPEEGLKFMVYLQKENIIDESGMPKERFSAEFPKEGPSILRIQQVVRGDSAAYFCASSQAGTSGNNEQFFGPGTRLTVL.

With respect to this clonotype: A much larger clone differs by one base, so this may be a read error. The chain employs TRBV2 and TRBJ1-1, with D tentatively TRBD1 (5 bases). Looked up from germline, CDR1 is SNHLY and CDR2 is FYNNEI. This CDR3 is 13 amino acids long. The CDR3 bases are TGTGCCAGCAGTACCGGGACGGGCCCGTCGGCTTCCTTT. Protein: CASSTGTGPSASF.

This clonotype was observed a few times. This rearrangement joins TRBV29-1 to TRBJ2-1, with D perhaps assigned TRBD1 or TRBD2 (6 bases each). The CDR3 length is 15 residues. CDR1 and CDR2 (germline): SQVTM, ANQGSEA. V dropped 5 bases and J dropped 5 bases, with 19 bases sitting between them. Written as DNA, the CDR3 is TGCAGCGTTAGTCCGGGTCCAAGGGGGGACAATGAGCAGTTCTTC. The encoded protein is CSVSPGPRGDNEQFF.

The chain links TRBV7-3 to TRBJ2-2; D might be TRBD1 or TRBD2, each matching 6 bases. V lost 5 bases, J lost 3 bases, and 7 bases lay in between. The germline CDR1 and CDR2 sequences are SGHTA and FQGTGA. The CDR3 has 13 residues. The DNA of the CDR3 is TGTGCCAGCAGCGGGGGGCACACCGGGGAGCTGTTTTTT. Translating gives CASSGGHTGELFF.

The CDR3 region has the DNA TGTGCCAGCAGCTTAAGCAAAAACACCGGGGAGCTGTTTTTT. As protein: CASSLSKNTGELFF. The chain employs TRBV11-3 and TRBJ2-2; no firm D call. Germline CDR1 is SGHNT and CDR2 is YENEEA. Trimming pared 2 bases from V and 2 bases from J, leaving 6 bases between. The CDR3 sequence is 14 residues long.

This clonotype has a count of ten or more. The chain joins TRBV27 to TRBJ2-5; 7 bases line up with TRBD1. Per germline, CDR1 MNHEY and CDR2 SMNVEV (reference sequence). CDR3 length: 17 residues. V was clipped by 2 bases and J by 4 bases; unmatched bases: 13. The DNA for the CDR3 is TGTGCCAGCAGTTTAATCCGCCCAGGGGGACCAACAGAGACCCAGTACTTC. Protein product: CASSLIRPGGPTETQYF.